This TCR beta chain was profiled in a study of blood T cell repertoires in COVID-19 (TCRdb year 2020). In the study overall: Samples from collaborators originated in the United States, Italy and Spain and spanned both the acute and convalescent phases of COVID-19. The material from the prospective study consisted of cDNA or gDNA derived from T cells, B-cell-depleted T cells, or PBMCs. Subjects who had been exposed to COVID-19, were actively infected with it, or had recovered from it provided the deeply sampled blood TCRbeta repertoires that made up the dataset. The repertoires were released in a freely available public database meant as a resource for research on the immune response to SARS-CoV-2. The samples were drawn from the first 160 participants of the ongoing ImmuneRACE study and from some 1,300 subjects provided by 6 global collaborators. The sample metadata nearly always contained a de-identified subject ID, COVID-19 status, age in years and sex. HLA class I and class II types, where available, came from metadata supplied by the sample provider rather than from assay-based typing. What the research found in general, with its limitations: The quantity of clinical and demographic metadata differed by source and by participant and was supplied without curation.

The immunoSEQ Assay, a bias-controlled multiplex PCR, was used to amplify TCRbeta CDR3 regions from genomic DNA. On the authors' methods: The number of nucleated cells in each sample was estimated by amplification of reference gene primers within the assay. To quantify the absolute abundance of each unique TCRbeta CDR3 rearrangement, sequence reads were collapsed and filtered. For each sample, productive Simpson clonality was calculated as the square root of Simpson's diversity index over productive rearrangements. TCRdb mirrors the immuneACCESS table, restricted to in-frame sequences. Some clones are absent from its copies; in checked studies, under half trace to an unresolved V gene, and the reason for the others is unknown. Clonal size and the V and J genes are those of that table, whereas D and trimming came from the DNA. The sample has over 150,000 clones on record, around 82% of them singletons. Together, the top ten hold approximately 7.6% of the sample.

As concerns this clone: No cognate antigen has been identified for it. No much larger clone is present one base from it, and per-base qualities are unavailable.

In the prospective study, participants were 18 to 89 years old, resided in about two dozen geographic areas of the United States, and were enrolled through a virtual design. To assign participants to cohorts, the prospective study relied on clinical history that participants themselves reported in a screening survey and a study questionnaire. Recovered participants in ImmuneRACE Cohort 3 were defined as having two consecutive negative NP/OP PCR tests, clearance from a healthcare professional, or resolution of symptoms. Mobile phlebotomists in the prospective study collected whole blood, serum and a nasopharyngeal or oropharyngeal swab from every participant. Over an approximately 2-month period, participants in the prospective study had the option of providing additional blood draws and questionnaires. Prospective study blood samples were shipped either frozen or at room temperature before DNA extraction.

The germline V gene supplies CDR1 KGHDR and CDR2 SFDVKD. Trimming accounts for 9 bases at V and 7 bases at J, while the number of junction bases matched to no gene is 9. The CDR3 has 14 amino acids, counting the end cysteine and phenylalanine. The retained sequence is limited to the CDR3, 42 bases, with the frame set at the first base. The clonotype originates from a man in his forties who had recovered from COVID-19. Material: PBMCs or T cells enriched from blood (not recorded which). Recombination connected TRBV24-1 to TRBJ2-3, with 10 junctional bases fitting TRBD1. The CDR3 amino acid sequence is: CATSPGQGIYTQYF. The DNA is as follows: TGTGCCACCTCTCCGGGACAGGGGATTTATACGCAGTATTTT.